This TCR beta chain was recorded in a study of identical twins. The CDR3 has 18 residues. TCRdb redid the calling of the 5' RACE reads with MiXCR, one entry per CDR3 protein. This repertoire shows over 500,000 distinct CDR3 sequences, approximately 22% found once; its top ten account for roughly 0.91%. In addition, the sample was reused for a study of T cells expressing NK-cell markers. Per that paper: In several experiments, sorting was confined to alpha-beta TCR T cells through use of an anti-gamma-delta TCR antibody.

The sequence came from a young woman in good health. V usage is TRBV21-1 and J usage is TRBJ2-1; the D call in the table, TRBD2, was not verified against the DNA. TRBV21-1 is recorded as a pseudogene. The sequenced sample consisted of CD4+ T cells sorted from blood. The CDR3 protein is CASSKVPISSDTYNEQFF. As DNA, the CDR3 is TGTGCCAGCAGCAAAGTTCCCATTTCTAGCGACACCTACAATGAGCAGTTCTTC.